This TCR beta chain was retrieved from a study of blood T cell repertoires in COVID-19. Whole-study context: Both acute and convalescent COVID-19 samples were obtained from the United States, Italy and Spain. T cells, B-cell-depleted T cells, or PBMCs provided the cDNA or gDNA that served as material.

Seattle patient enrollment occurred during active infection, with longitudinal follow-up thereafter. Original data processing: Reference gene primers were amplified, and this amplification served to estimate nucleated cell counts. TCRdb's copy holds only in-frame clones and misses some; the assay was immunoSEQ multiplex PCR. V and J calls and clone size are those listed in that table; D and trimming were worked out from the DNA. This table holds approximately 290,000 clones, about 80% found once. The CDR3 loop spans 17 amino acids. After removal of 0 bases from V and 5 bases from J, the junction contained 11 bases not matched to a gene. From germline, CDR1 is SGHKS and CDR2 YYEKEE (reference sequence).

The chain links TRBV5-5 to TRBJ2-5; 9 nucleotides match TRBD2. Sequencing used peripheral blood. The origin of this receptor is a person in their 70s with COVID-19, enrolled during active disease. CDR3 amino acids: CASSLEFRRGGRETQYF. CDR3 sequence (DNA): TGTGCCAGCAGCTTGGAATTTAGGCGGGGGGGCCGGGAGACCCAGTACTTC.